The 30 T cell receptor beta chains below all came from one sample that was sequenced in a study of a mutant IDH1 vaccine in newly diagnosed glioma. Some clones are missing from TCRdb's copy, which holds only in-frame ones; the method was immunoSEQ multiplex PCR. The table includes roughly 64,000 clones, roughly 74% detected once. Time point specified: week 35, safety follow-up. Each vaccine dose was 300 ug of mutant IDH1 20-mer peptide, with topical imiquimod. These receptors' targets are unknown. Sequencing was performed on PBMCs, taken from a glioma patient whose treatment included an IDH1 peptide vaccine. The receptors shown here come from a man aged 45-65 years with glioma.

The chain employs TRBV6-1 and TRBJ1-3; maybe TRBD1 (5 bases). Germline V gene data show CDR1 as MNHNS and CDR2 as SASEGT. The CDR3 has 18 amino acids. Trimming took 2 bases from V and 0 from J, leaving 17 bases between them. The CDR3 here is CASSEFGGTASSGNTIYF. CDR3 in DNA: TGTGCCAGCAGTGAATTCGGAGGGACTGCGAGCTCTGGAAACACCATATATTTT.

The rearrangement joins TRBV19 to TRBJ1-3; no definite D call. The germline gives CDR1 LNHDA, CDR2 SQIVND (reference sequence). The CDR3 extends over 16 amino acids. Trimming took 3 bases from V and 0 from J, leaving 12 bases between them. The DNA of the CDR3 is TGTGCCAGTAGTATCCCAGGACTGTACTCTGGAAACACCATATATTTT. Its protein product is CASSIPGLYSGNTIYF. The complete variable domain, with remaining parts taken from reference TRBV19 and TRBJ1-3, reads DGGITQSPKYLFRKEGQNVTLSCEQNLNHDAMYWYRQDPGQGLRLIYYSQIVNDFQKGDIAEGYSVSREKKESFPLTVTSAQKNPTAFYLCASSIPGLYSGNTIYFGEGSWLTVV.

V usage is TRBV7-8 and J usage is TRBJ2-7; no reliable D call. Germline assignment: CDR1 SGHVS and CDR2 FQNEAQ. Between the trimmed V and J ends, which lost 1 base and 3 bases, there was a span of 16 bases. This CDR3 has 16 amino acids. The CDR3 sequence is CASSLVRSSSGYEQYF. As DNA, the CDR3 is TGTGCCAGCAGCTTAGTGAGGAGTAGCTCGGGCTACGAGCAGTACTTC.

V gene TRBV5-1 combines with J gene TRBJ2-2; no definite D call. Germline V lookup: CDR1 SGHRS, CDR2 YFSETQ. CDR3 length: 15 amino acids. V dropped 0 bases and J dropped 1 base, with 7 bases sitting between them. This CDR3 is CASSLASGNTGELFF. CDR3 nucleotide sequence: TGCGCCAGCAGCTTGGCCTCAGGGAACACCGGGGAGCTGTTTTTT.

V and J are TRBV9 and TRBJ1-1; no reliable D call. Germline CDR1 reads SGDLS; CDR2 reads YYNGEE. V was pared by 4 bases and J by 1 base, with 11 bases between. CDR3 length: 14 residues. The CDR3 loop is CASSPRHGNTEAFF. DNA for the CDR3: TGTGCCAGCAGCCCCCGGCACGGGAACACTGAAGCTTTCTTT.

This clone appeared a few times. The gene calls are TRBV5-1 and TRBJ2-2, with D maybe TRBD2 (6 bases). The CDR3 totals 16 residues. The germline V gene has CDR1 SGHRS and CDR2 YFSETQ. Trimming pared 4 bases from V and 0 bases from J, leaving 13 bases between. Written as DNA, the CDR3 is TGCGCCAGCAGCCGCTCACGGGGGACGAACACCGGGGAGCTGTTTTTT. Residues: CASSRSRGTNTGELFF. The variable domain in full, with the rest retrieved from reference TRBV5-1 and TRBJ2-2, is KAGVTQTPRYLIKTRGQQVTLSCSPISGHRSVSWYQQTPGQGLQFLFEYFSETQRNKGNFPGRFSGRQFSNSRSEMNVSTLELGDSALYLCASSRSRGTNTGELFFGEGSRLTVL.

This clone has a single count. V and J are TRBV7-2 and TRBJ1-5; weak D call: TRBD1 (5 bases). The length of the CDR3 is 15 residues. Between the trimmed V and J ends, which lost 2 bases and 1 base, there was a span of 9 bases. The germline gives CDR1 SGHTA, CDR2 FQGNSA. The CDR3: CASSLSQGSNQPQHF. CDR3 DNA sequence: TGTGCCAGCAGCTTATCGCAGGGAAGCAATCAGCCCCAGCATTTT.

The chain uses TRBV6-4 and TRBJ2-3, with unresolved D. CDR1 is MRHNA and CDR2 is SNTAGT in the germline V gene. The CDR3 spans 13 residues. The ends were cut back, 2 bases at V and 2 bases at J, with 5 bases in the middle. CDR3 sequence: CASSDGHTDTQYF. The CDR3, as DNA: TGTGCCAGCAGTGACGGCCACACAGATACGCAGTATTTT.

The CDR3 reads CASSPRASGETQYF. In nucleotides, the CDR3 is TGTGCCAGCAGCCCCCGGGCTAGCGGGGAGACCCAGTACTTC. The chain recombines TRBV4-2 with TRBJ2-5, with 8 bases identical to TRBD2. This CDR3 comprises 14 residues. V was clipped by 4 bases and J by 5 bases; unmatched bases: 6. Germline-derived CDR1 and CDR2 are LGHNA and YNFKEQ.

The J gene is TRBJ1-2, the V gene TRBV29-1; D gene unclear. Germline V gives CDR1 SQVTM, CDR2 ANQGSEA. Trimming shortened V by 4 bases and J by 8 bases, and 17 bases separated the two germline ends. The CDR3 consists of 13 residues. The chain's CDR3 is CSVGGWSERGYTF. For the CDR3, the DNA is TGCAGCGTTGGAGGATGGTCAGAGCGAGGCTACACCTTC.

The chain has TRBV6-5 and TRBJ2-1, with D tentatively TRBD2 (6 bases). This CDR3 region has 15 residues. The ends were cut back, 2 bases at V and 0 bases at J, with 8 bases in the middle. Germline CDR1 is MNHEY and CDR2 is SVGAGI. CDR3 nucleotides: TGTGCCAGCAGTTACGGGGGGAGCTCCTACAATGAGCAGTTCTTC. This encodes CASSYGGSSYNEQFF.

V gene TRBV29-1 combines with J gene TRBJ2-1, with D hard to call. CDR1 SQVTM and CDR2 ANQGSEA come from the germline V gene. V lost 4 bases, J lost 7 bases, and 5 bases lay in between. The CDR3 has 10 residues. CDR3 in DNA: TGCAGCGTTGGATCGAATGAGCAGTTCTTC. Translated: CSVGSNEQFF.

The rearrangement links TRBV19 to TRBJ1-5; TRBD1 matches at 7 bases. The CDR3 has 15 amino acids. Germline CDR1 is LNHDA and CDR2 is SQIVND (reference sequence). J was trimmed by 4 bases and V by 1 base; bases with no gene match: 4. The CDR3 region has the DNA TGTGCCAGTAGTATAGGAGGGACAGTAAATCAGCCCCAGCATTTT. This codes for CASSIGGTVNQPQHF.

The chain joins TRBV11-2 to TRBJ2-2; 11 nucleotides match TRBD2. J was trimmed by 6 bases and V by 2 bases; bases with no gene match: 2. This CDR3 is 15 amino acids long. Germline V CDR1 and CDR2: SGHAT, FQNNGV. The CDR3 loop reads CASSLLAGGSGELFF. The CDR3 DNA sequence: TGTGCCAGCAGCTTACTAGCGGGGGGCTCCGGGGAGCTGTTTTTT.

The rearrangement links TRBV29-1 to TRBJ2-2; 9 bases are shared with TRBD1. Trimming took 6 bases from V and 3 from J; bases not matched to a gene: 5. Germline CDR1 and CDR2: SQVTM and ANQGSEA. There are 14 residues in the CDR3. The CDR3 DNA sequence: TGCAGCGTGGGGGACAGGGCTTACACCGGGGAGCTGTTTTTT. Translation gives CSVGDRAYTGELFF.

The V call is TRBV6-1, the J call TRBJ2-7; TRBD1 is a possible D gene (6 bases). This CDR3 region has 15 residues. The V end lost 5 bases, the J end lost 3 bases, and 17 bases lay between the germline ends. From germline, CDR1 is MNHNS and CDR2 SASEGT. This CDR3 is CASSPETGAFYEQYF. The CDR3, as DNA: TGTGCCAGCAGTCCCGAGACAGGTGCTTTCTACGAGCAGTACTTC.

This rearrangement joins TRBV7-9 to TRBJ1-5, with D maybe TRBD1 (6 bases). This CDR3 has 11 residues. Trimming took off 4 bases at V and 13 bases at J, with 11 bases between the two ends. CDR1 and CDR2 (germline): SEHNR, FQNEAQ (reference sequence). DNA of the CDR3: TGTGCCAGCAGCTCAGCAGGGGCACAGCATTTT. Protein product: CASSSAGAQHF. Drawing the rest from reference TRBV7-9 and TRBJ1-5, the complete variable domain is DTGVSQNPRHKITKRGQNVTFRCDPISEHNRLYWYRQTLGQGPEFLTYFQNEAQLEKSRLLSDRFSAERPKGSFSTLEIQRTEQGDSAMYLCASSSAGAQHFGDGTRLSIL.

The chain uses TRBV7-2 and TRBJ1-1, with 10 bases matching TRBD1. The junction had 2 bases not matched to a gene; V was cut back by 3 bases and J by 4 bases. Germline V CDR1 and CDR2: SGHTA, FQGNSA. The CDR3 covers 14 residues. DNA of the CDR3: TGTGCCAGCAGCTTGGACAGGGGGAGCACTGAAGCTTTCTTT. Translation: CASSLDRGSTEAFF.

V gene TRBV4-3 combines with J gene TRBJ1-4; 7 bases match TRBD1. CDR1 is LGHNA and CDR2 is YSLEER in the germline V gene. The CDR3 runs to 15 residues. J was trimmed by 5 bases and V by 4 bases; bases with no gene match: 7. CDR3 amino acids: CASSLILDRNEKLFF. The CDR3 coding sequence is TGCGCCAGCAGCCTAATATTGGACAGGAATGAAAAACTGTTTTTT.

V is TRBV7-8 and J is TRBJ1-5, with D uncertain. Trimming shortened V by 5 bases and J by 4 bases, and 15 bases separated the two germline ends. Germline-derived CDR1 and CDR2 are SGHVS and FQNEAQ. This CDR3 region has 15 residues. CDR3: CASSPSRQVNQPQHF. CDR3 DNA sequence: TGTGCCAGCAGCCCCAGTAGGCAAGTAAATCAGCCCCAGCATTTT.

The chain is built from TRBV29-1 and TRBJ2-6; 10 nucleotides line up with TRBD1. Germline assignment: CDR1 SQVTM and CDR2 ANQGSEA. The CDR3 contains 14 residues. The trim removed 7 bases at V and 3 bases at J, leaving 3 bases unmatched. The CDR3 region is CSGQGAGGANVLTF. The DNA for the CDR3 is TGCAGCGGACAGGGGGCAGGTGGGGCCAACGTCCTGACTTTC.

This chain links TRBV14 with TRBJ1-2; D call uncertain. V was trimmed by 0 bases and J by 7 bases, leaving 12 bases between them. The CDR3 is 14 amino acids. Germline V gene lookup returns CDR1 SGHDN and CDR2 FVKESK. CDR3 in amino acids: CASSQDMRASGYTF. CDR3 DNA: TGTGCCAGCAGCCAAGATATGCGAGCCTCTGGCTACACCTTC. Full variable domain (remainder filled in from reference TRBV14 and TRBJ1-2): EAGVTQFPSHSVIEKGQTVTLRCDPISGHDNLYWYRRVMGKEIKFLLHFVKESKQDESGMPNNRFLAERTGGTYSTLKVQPAELEDSGVYFCASSQDMRASGYTFGSGTRLTVV.

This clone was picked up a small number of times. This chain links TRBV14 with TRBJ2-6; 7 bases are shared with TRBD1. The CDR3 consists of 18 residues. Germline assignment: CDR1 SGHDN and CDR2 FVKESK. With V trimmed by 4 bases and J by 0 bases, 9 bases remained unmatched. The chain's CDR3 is CASSPPGTVASGANVLTF. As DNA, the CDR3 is TGTGCCAGCAGCCCACCCGGGACAGTGGCCTCTGGGGCCAACGTCCTGACTTTC.

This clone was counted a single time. Here the CDR3 DNA reads TGTGCCAGCAGTTTAGCCCAACTGAACACTGAAGCTTTCTTT. This gives the protein CASSLAQLNTEAFF. V usage is TRBV28 and J usage is TRBJ1-1; D ambiguous. Trimming left V 2 bases short and J 0 bases short, with 7 bases between. CDR3 length: 14 residues. Germline lookup yields CDR1 MDHEN and CDR2 SYDVKM.

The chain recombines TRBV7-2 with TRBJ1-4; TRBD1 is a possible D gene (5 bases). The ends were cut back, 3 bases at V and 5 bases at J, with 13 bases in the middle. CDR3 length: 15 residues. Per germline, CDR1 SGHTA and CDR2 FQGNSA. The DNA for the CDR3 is TGTGCCAGCAGCTTGGGACTGCTACTAAATGAAAAACTGTTTTTT. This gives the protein CASSLGLLLNEKLFF.

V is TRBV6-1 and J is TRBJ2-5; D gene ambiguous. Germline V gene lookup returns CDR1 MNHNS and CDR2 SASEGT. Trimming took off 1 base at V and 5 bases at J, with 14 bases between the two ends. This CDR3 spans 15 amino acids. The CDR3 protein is CASSEVKDLGETQYF. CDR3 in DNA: TGTGCCAGCAGTGAAGTAAAGGACCTCGGGGAGACCCAGTACTTC.

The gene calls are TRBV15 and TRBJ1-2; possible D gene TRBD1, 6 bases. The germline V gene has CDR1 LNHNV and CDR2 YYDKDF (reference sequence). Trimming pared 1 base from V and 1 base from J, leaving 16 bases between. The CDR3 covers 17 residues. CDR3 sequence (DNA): TGTGCCACCAGCAGAGGCGGAACAGGGAGGGGTAACTATGGCTACACCTTC. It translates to CATSRGGTGRGNYGYTF.

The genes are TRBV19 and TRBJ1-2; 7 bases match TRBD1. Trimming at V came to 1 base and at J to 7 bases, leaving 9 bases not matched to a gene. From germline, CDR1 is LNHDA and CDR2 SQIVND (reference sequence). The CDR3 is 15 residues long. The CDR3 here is CASSIAEGARGGYTF. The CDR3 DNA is TGTGCCAGTAGTATAGCGGAGGGGGCGCGAGGTGGCTACACCTTC.

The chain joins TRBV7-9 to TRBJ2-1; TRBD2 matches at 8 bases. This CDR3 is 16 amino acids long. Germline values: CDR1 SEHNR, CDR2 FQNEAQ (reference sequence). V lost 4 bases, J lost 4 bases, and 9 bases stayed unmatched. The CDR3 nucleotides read TGTGCCAGCAGCTCCTCGAAGCGGGGGCGTTACAATGAGCAGTTCTTC. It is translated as CASSSSKRGRYNEQFF. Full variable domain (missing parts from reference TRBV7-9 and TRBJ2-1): DTGVSQNPRHKITKRGQNVTFRCDPISEHNRLYWYRQTLGQGPEFLTYFQNEAQLEKSRLLSDRFSAERPKGSFSTLEIQRTEQGDSAMYLCASSSSKRGRYNEQFFGPGTRLTVL.

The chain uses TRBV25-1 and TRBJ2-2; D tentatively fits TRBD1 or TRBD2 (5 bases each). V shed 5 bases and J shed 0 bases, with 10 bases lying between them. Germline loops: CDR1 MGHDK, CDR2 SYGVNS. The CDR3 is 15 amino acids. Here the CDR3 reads CASSSSRANTGELFF. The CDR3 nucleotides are TGTGCCAGCAGTTCTAGCAGGGCGAACACCGGGGAGCTGTTTTTT.